The 4 T cell receptor beta chains below all came from one sample that was sequenced in a study of human T cells and chemical hapten exposure. TCRdb re-derived calls from the RACE reads in MiXCR, one entry per CDR3 protein. This sample has some 350,000 distinct CDR3 sequences, with around 7% found just once. This sample's time point: patch test 1, 2 weeks after DPC sensitization. As for treatment: therapeutic diphenylcyclopropenone sensitization with weekly scalp DPC. This material consisted of whole blood, taken in connection with sensitization to the hapten diphenylcyclopropenone (DPC). Receptor source: a woman aged 18-29 years with alopecia areata. Some clones in this sample may be carry-over from other donors' samples.

This clonotype was observed a handful of times. The rearrangement uses TRBV6-2 or TRBV6-3 and TRBJ2-1, with a possible D match to TRBD2 (7 bases). Trimming removed 2 bases at V and 4 bases at J, with 18 bases between. The CDR3 is made up of 17 amino acids. Germline V gene sequence: CDR1 MNHEY, CDR2 SVGEGT. CDR3 DNA sequence: TGTGCCAGCAGTTACCCCACTGGCGGGGGCAAGTACAATGAGCAGTTCTTC. It codes for CASSYPTGGGKYNEQFF.

This clonotype has more than one count but fewer than ten. The rearrangement uses TRBV6-2 or TRBV6-3 and TRBJ2-7; D unclear. The CDR3 sequence is 17 residues long. The germline V and J ends were trimmed by 2 bases and 0 bases, with 17 bases remaining between them. CDR1 and CDR2 (germline): MNHEY, SVGEGT. The CDR3 spells CASSYPPSGLSSYEQYF. Here the CDR3 DNA reads TGTGCCAGCAGTTACCCCCCCTCGGGCCTCAGCTCCTACGAGCAGTACTTC.

This clonotype was seen a few times. The rearrangement joins TRBV25-1 to TRBJ2-1, with TRBD1 as a possible D gene (5 bases). This CDR3 is built from 15 residues. Trimming pared 2 bases from V and 8 bases from J, leaving 16 bases between. The germline gives CDR1 MGHDK, CDR2 SYGVNS. CDR3 nucleotide sequence: TGTGCCAGCAGTGAAAAGAAGGGGAAGGTTGATGAGCAGTTCTTC. It codes for CASSEKKGKVDEQFF.

This clonotype appeared many times. The genes are TRBV6-5 and TRBJ1-1, with 8 bases matching TRBD1. Germline V CDR1 and CDR2: MNHEY, SVGAGI. The CDR3 loop spans 13 amino acids. V lost 7 bases, J lost 10 bases, and 11 bases stayed unmatched. CDR3 coding DNA: TGTGCCAGCATGTCGACAGGGGTGGAAGGAGCTTTCTTT. It encodes CASMSTGVEGAFF.